The TCR beta chain described here comes from a study of T-cell memory formation after mild COVID-19. One entry per CDR3 protein results from TCRdb running MiXCR on the 5' RACE reads. The sample records under 550,000 distinct CDR3 sequences, 15% to 20% being singletons. Trimming cost V 1 base and J 5 bases; bases outside gene matches: 2. Germline values: CDR1 SNHLY, CDR2 FYNNEI. The CDR3 runs to 15 residues. The chain carries TRBV2 and TRBJ2-5; 12 nucleotides align to TRBD2. Sample: PBMCs or a T cell subset sorted from them (not recorded which). The clonotype comes from an adult woman who had mild COVID-19 (a few samples of this study predate the infection). Cell type and time point are not known. This CDR3 reads CASSEGLAGVETQYF. CDR3 in DNA: TGTGCCAGCAGTGAAGGACTAGCGGGAGTGGAGACCCAGTACTTC.